These 29 T cell receptor beta chains were all obtained from the same sample, sequenced in a study of shared clonotypes between healthy human individuals. The repertoire was sequenced with immunoSEQ multiplex PCR; TCRdb's copy has only in-frame clones and lacks some. Of about 2.3 million clones listed, approximately 95% were seen once; the top ten hold 0.39%. Sequenced sample: naive CD4+ T cells from PBMCs. Described subset: CD45RA+ positively selected. These receptor sequences come from a man aged 18 to 30 in good health. Some clones in this sample may be carry-over from other donors' samples.

This chain's CDR3 is CAISESNPSGREQYF. The CDR3 bases are TGTGCCATCAGTGAGTCGAACCCTAGCGGCAGGGAGCAGTACTTC. The chain combines TRBV10-3 with TRBJ2-7; 7 bases line up with TRBD2. The CDR3 consists of 15 residues. Trimming took 0 bases from V and 7 from J; bases not matched to a gene: 9. The germline gives CDR1 ENHRY, CDR2 SYGVKD.

The chain combines TRBV5-4 with TRBJ2-3; D possibly matches TRBD1 or TRBD2 (5 bases each). The germline gives CDR1 SGHNT, CDR2 YYREEE (reference sequence). The CDR3 has 14 amino acids. V lost 0 bases, J lost 6 bases, and 11 bases lay in between. The CDR3 loop reads CASSLGGFSDTQYF. Here the CDR3 DNA reads TGTGCCAGCAGCTTGGGGGGGTTTTCGGATACGCAGTATTTT.

As regards this clone: This specimen includes other DNA sequences encoding the same CDR3. The chain has TRBV4-1 and TRBJ1-3; D is ambiguous. The CDR3 is 16 residues long. V lost 0 bases to trimming and J lost 0 bases, with 9 bases between them. Germline V gene sequence: CDR1 MGHRA, CDR2 YSYEKL. For the CDR3, the DNA is TGCGCCAGCAGCCAAGATGGCGGGATCTCTGGAAACACCATATATTTT. It is translated as CASSQDGGISGNTIYF.

This chain connects TRBV10-3 to TRBJ1-3; 9 nucleotides align to TRBD1. This CDR3 is built from 13 residues. The ends lost 11 bases at V and 1 base at J; junction bases unmatched: 3. Per germline, CDR1 ENHRY and CDR2 SYGVKD. CDR3 bases: TGTGCCGTACAGGGGGCTTCTGGAAACACCATATATTTT. Residues: CAVQGASGNTIYF.

Remarks on this clone: In the same sample, other DNA sequences code for this CDR3. V and J are TRBV30 and TRBJ1-5, with D unclear. Trimming removed 3 bases from V and 0 bases from J, with 6 bases in between. Germline loops: CDR1 GTSNPN, CDR2 SVGIG (reference sequence). The CDR3 has 13 amino acids. CDR3 protein: CAWSKDSNQPQHF. CDR3 nucleotides: TGTGCCTGGAGCAAAGATAGCAATCAGCCCCAGCATTTT.

This chain joins TRBV27 and TRBJ2-1; 13 bases match TRBD2. This CDR3 is built from 17 residues. V lost 5 bases and J lost 7; bases outside the gene matches: 11. Germline-derived CDR1 and CDR2 are MNHEY and SMNVEV (reference sequence). The CDR3 loop reads CASSPSPGLAGANEQFF. Here the CDR3 DNA reads TGTGCCAGCAGTCCTTCCCCTGGACTAGCGGGAGCTAATGAGCAGTTCTTC.

The rearrangement uses TRBV5-4 and TRBJ2-3, with D tentatively TRBD2 (5 bases). The CDR3 totals 16 residues. CDR1 and CDR2 from the germline V gene are SGHNT and YYREEE (reference sequence). V lost 5 bases and J 4 bases, leaving 20 bases between the germline ends. The CDR3 nucleotides read TGTGCCAGCAGTCCGAGCGGAAATTACGGGGCAGATACGCAGTATTTT. Translated, it gives CASSPSGNYGADTQYF.

The V call is TRBV4-1, the J call TRBJ2-7, with no clear D. Between the trimmed V and J ends, which lost 1 base and 3 bases, there was a span of 7 bases. The CDR3 is 13 residues long. In germline, CDR1 is MGHRA, CDR2 YSYEKL. The CDR3 region is CASSQAADYEQYF. CDR3 DNA sequence: TGCGCCAGCAGCCAAGCGGCAGACTACGAGCAGTACTTC.

CDR3 nucleotide sequence: TGTGCCAGCAGCTCACCTTCGACAGGGGGCGATTCACCCCTCCACTTT. It translates to CASSSPSTGGDSPLHF. The rearrangement joins TRBV5-4 to TRBJ1-6, with TRBD1 identical over 10 bases. The germline V gene has CDR1 SGHNT and CDR2 YYREEE (reference sequence). The J segment lost 8 bases and the V segment lost 3 bases, leaving 8 bases of the junction unmatched. CDR3 length: 16 amino acids.

The V and J genes are TRBV7-9 and TRBJ2-1; TRBD2 matches at 12 bases. V was pared by 2 bases and J by 7 bases, with 3 bases of the junction left unmatched. The CDR3 is 15 residues long. CDR1 and CDR2 (germline): SEHNR, FQNEAQ (reference sequence). The CDR3 nucleotides are TGTGCCAGCAGCTTATTACTAGCGGGGGGAAATGAGCAGTTCTTC. Its translation: CASSLLLAGGNEQFF.

The chain combines TRBV5-1 with TRBJ2-2; 8 bases align to TRBD2. CDR3 size: 18 residues. In germline, CDR1 is SGHRS, CDR2 YFSETQ. V was pared by 0 bases and J by 3 bases, with 10 bases of the junction left unmatched. Written as DNA, the CDR3 is TGCGCCAGCAGCTTGGGGTTGGGGACTAGGCCCTACACCGGGGAGCTGTTTTTT. This sequence encodes CASSLGLGTRPYTGELFF.

This chain links TRBV5-8 with TRBJ2-3; TRBD1 agrees at 7 bases. V lost 4 bases, J lost 0 bases, and 8 bases stayed unmatched. The CDR3 length is 16 residues. CDR1 is SGHTS and CDR2 is YDEGEE in the germline V gene. In DNA form, the CDR3 reads TGTGCCAGCAGCACCGGAAACAGGGGCAGCACAGATACGCAGTATTTT. It codes for CASSTGNRGSTDTQYF. Combining the CDR3 with reference TRBV5-8 and TRBJ2-3 gives the whole variable domain EAGVTQSPTHLIKTRGQQATLRCSPISGHTSVYWYQQALGLGLQFLLWYDEGEERNRGNFPPRFSGRQFPNYSSELNVNALELEDSALYLCASSTGNRGSTDTQYFGPGTRLTVL.

This chain links TRBV7-2 with TRBJ1-1; TRBD1 matches at 9 bases. J lost 10 bases, V lost 5 bases, and 8 bases had no gene match. In germline, CDR1 is SGHTA, CDR2 FQGNSA. The CDR3 has 13 residues. The chain's CDR3 is CASSPERQGGAFF. The CDR3 bases are TGTGCCAGCAGCCCCGAGAGACAGGGGGGAGCTTTCTTT.

V gene TRBV27 combines with J gene TRBJ1-2, with 9 positions matching TRBD1. Per germline, CDR1 MNHEY and CDR2 SMNVEV (reference sequence). The junction had 6 bases not matched to a gene; V was cut back by 4 bases and J by 6 bases. The CDR3 spans 14 residues. CDR3: CASSYHRDRDGYTF. The CDR3 nucleotides are TGTGCCAGCAGTTACCACCGGGACAGGGATGGCTACACCTTC.

The J gene is TRBJ2-3, the V gene TRBV5-8, with D unclear. The CDR3 runs 14 residues. Trimming pared 0 bases from V and 6 bases from J, leaving 11 bases between. Germline-derived CDR1 and CDR2 are SGHTS and YDEGEE. CDR3 nucleotides: TGTGCCAGCAGCTTGGGTGGCCGCGTCGATACGCAGTATTTT. Translated, it gives CASSLGGRVDTQYF.

This clone was counted a single time. The chain is built from TRBV30 and TRBJ1-1; tentative D call: TRBD1 (5 bases). The germline V gene encodes CDR1 GTSNPN and CDR2 SVGIG (reference sequence). The CDR3 has 13 amino acids. Trimming stripped 1 base from V and 8 bases from J, with 14 bases between. The chain's CDR3 is CAWSGLWGSEAFF. The CDR3 bases are TGTGCCTGGAGTGGACTTTGGGGGAGCGAAGCTTTCTTT.

To note about this clone: Other DNA sequences in the same sample also yield this CDR3. This chain joins TRBV5-1 and TRBJ2-3; no clear D. Germline CDR1 is SGHRS and CDR2 is YFSETQ. Trimming took off 5 bases at V and 1 base at J, with 5 bases between the two ends. The CDR3 length is 12 residues. The CDR3 loop reads CASRTGTDTQYF. In DNA, the CDR3 is TGCGCCAGCAGAACAGGCACAGATACGCAGTATTTT.

This rearrangement joins TRBV29-1 to TRBJ2-7; the D gene is possibly TRBD1 (6 bases). The CDR3 loop spans 13 amino acids. V lost 6 bases, J lost 2 bases, and 14 bases lay in between. Per germline, CDR1 SQVTM and CDR2 ANQGSEA. CDR3 coding DNA: TGCAGCGTACAGGGCAATGATACCTACGAGCAGTACTTC. Amino acids: CSVQGNDTYEQYF.

The rearrangement links TRBV15 to TRBJ2-5, with 7 bases that match TRBD2. V was pared by 3 bases and J by 11 bases, with 6 bases of the junction left unmatched. The germline V gene encodes CDR1 LNHNV and CDR2 YYDKDF (reference sequence). The CDR3 runs to 12 residues. As DNA, the CDR3 is TGTGCCACCAGCAGGGCCGCGGGGGAGCAGTACTTC. Its translation: CATSRAAGEQYF.

The gene calls are TRBV5-4 and TRBJ1-1; D is perhaps TRBD1 (5 bases). Germline CDR1 reads SGHNT; CDR2 reads YYREEE (reference sequence). Trimming left V 0 bases short and J 0 bases short, with 12 bases between. The CDR3 is made up of 16 amino acids. The CDR3 bases are TGTGCCAGCAGCTTGGAGCGGGGGGTAGTGAACACTGAAGCTTTCTTT. It yields the protein CASSLERGVVNTEAFF.

Notes on this clone: Other DNA sequences in the sample encode the same CDR3. The rearrangement links TRBV30 to TRBJ2-7; unclear D gene. Per the germline V gene, CDR1 is GTSNPN and CDR2 is SVGIG (reference sequence). The CDR3 is made up of 11 amino acids. The V end was cut by 3 bases, the J end by 2 bases, with 5 bases between. The CDR3 DNA is TGTGCCTGGAGGGCGACCTACGAGCAGTACTTC. Translated: CAWRATYEQYF.

This chain uses TRBV5-4 with TRBJ2-7; weak D call: TRBD1 (6 bases). Germline CDR1 reads SGHNT; CDR2 reads YYREEE (reference sequence). Deletions cut 0 bases from V and 0 bases from J, with 10 bases between. The CDR3 loop spans 15 amino acids. Here the CDR3 DNA reads TGTGCCAGCAGCTTGGGGGTAGGGGGCTCCTACGAGCAGTACTTC. Residues: CASSLGVGGSYEQYF.

This sequence joins TRBV6-5 and TRBJ2-7; a weak D match, TRBD1 (6 bases). Per germline, CDR1 MNHEY and CDR2 SVGAGI. The CDR3 totals 14 residues. Trimming took 0 bases from V and 4 from J, leaving 10 bases between them. The CDR3 DNA reads as TGTGCCAGCAGTTACTCCAGGGGTAGGTACGAGCAGTACTTC. This gives the protein CASSYSRGRYEQYF.

In the case of this clone: Other DNA sequences in this specimen translate into the identical CDR3. The rearrangement uses TRBV5-1 and TRBJ2-2, with unresolved D. CDR1 is SGHRS, CDR2 YFSETQ, per germline. V was pared by 4 bases and J by 2 bases, with 15 bases between. This CDR3 is 16 amino acids long. CDR3: CASSRLAETNTGELFF. CDR3 coding DNA: TGCGCCAGCAGCCGCCTGGCGGAGACAAACACCGGGGAGCTGTTTTTT. The full variable domain, in which reference TRBV5-1 and TRBJ2-2 provide the parts outside the CDR3, is KAGVTQTPRYLIKTRGQQVTLSCSPISGHRSVSWYQQTPGQGLQFLFEYFSETQRNKGNFPGRFSGRQFSNSRSEMNVSTLELGDSALYLCASSRLAETNTGELFFGEGSRLTVL.

The J gene is TRBJ2-7, the V gene TRBV2; TRBD1 or TRBD2 may be the D gene (5 bases each). Trimming cost V 4 bases and J 1 base, with 11 bases left between them. Germline V gene lookup returns CDR1 SNHLY and CDR2 FYNNEI. This CDR3 has 14 amino acids. The CDR3 nucleotides read TGTGCCAGCAGTGTCGGGGCGAAGTCCTACGAGCAGTACTTC. Its protein is CASSVGAKSYEQYF.

The rearrangement links TRBV2 to TRBJ2-5, with unresolved D. Trimming pared 3 bases from V and 6 bases from J, leaving 14 bases between. This CDR3 has 14 residues. Germline assignment: CDR1 SNHLY and CDR2 FYNNEI. Written as DNA, the CDR3 is TGTGCCAGCAGTGACCTATCAACCGTTCAGACCCAGTACTTC. Translated: CASSDLSTVQTQYF.

The gene calls are TRBV18 and TRBJ1-1, with 8 bases aligning to TRBD1. With 4 bases clipped from V and 3 bases from J, the junction kept 4 bases outside the gene matches. Germline V CDR1 and CDR2: KGHSH, LQKENI. The CDR3 covers 14 residues. The CDR3 DNA follows: TGTGCCAGCTCACGGACAGGGCTCGACACTGAAGCTTTCTTT. It translates to CASSRTGLDTEAFF.

The chain is built from TRBV19 and TRBJ2-7; 11 bases fit TRBD2. Trimming at V came to 4 bases and at J to 7 bases, leaving 6 bases not matched to a gene. Germline CDR1 LNHDA, CDR2 SQIVND (reference sequence). The CDR3 extends over 14 amino acids. The CDR3 region has the DNA TGTGCCAGTAGTACGGGACTAGCGGCTCGGGAGCAGTACTTC. This translates into CASSTGLAAREQYF.

The chain carries TRBV2 and TRBJ2-2; D not certain. Germline values: CDR1 SNHLY, CDR2 FYNNEI. The CDR3 runs to 14 residues. V was clipped by 8 bases and J by 0 bases, with 10 bases between them. The CDR3 reads CASGRMANTGELFF. The CDR3 nucleotides are TGTGCCAGCGGTCGGATGGCGAACACCGGGGAGCTGTTTTTT.